This T cell receptor (beta chain) was observed in a study of cytomegalovirus exposure and HLA in healthy donors. The study's findings and limits: In a later analysis, productive TCRs from donors in an Asian-associated ancestry cluster reportedly carried fewer N-insertions than the cohort mean. While the bulk of TCR sequences proved rare, some public TCRs turned up in many donors. TCR beta chain V- and J-gene trimming was linked, in a later analysis, to a missense variant in DCLRE1C. Evidence from a later analysis indicated that most CMV-associated TCR beta chains looked HLA-restricted.

With respect to this clone: Its antigen remains unknown.

Both 60 Vbeta primers and 13 Jbeta primers went into the PCR. Profiled with immunoSEQ multiplex PCR; TCRdb holds only in-frame clones, not every one. Of over 200,000 clones detected, 77% appear once; the ten largest clones hold roughly 2.5%. The CDR3 length is 14 residues. Germline-derived CDR1 and CDR2 are SGDLS and YYNGEE. Trimming stripped 3 bases from V and 9 bases from J, with 15 bases between. The specimen was PBMCs. V is TRBV9 and J is TRBJ1-4; a weak D match, TRBD1 (5 bases). The receptor was isolated from a woman aged 55-75 years in good health and CMV-seropositive. The CDR3 coding sequence is TGTGCCAGCAGCGCCCGCGGGGCGGATCAAAAACTGTTTTTT. The encoded protein is CASSARGADQKLFF. Drawing the rest from reference TRBV9 and TRBJ1-4, the complete variable domain is DSGVTQTPKHLITATGQRVTLRCSPRSGDLSVYWYQQSLDQGLQFLIQYYNGEERAKGNILERFSAQQFPDLHSELNLSSLELGDSALYFCASSARGADQKLFFGSGTQLSVL.